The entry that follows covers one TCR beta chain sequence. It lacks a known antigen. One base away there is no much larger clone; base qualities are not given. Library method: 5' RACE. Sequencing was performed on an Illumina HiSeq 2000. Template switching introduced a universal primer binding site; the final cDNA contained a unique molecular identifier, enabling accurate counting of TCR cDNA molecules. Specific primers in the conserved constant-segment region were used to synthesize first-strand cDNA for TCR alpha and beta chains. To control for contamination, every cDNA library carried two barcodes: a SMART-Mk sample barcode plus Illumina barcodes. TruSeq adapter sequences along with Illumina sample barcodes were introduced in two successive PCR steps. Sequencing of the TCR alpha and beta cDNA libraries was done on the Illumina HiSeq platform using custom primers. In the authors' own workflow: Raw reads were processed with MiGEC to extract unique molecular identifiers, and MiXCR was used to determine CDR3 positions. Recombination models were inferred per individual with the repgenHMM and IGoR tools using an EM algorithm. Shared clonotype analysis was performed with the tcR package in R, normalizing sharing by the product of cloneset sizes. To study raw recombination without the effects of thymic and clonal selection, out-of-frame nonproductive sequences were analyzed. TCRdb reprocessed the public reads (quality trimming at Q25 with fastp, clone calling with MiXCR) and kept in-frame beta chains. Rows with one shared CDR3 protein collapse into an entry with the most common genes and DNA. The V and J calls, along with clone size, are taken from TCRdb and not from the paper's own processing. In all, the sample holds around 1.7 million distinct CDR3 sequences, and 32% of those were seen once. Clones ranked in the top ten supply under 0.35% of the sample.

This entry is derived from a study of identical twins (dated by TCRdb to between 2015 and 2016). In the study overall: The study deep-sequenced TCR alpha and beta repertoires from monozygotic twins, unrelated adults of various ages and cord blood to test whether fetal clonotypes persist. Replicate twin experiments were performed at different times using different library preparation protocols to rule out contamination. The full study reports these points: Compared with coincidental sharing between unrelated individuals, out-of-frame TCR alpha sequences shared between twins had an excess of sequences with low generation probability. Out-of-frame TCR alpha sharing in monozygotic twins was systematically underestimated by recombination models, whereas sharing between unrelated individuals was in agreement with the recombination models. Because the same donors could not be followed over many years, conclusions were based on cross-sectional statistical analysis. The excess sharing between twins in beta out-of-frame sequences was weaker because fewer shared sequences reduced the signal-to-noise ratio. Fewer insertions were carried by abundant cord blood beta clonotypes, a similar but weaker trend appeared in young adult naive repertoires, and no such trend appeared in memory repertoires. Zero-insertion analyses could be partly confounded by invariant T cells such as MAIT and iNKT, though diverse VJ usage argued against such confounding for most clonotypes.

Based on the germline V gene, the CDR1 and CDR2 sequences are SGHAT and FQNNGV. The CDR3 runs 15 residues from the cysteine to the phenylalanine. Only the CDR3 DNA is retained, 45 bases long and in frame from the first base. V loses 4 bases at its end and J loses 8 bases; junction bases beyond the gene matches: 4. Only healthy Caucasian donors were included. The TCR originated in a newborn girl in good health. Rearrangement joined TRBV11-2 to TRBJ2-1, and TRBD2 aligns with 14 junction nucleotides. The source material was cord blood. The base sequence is TGTGCCAGCAGCTGGGGGACTAGCGGGAGCGATGAGCAGTTCTTC. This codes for CASSWGTSGSDEQFF.